This T cell receptor beta chain was recovered during a study of blood T cell repertoires in COVID-19. Study-wide background: The analysed material was cDNA or gDNA that came from T cells, B-cell-depleted T cells, or PBMCs.

In terms of age and location, participants ranged from about 18 to 95 years and lived in about two dozen US areas. Each participant's cohort was designated according to participant-reported clinical history. Among Cohort 3 donors, those recovered had two negative PCRs, clearance, or symptom resolution. Repertoires were generated with immunoSEQ multiplex PCR, while TCRdb's copy carries only in-frame clones and drops some. The sample has 300,000 to 450,000 clones, approximately 84% seen once. This CDR3 comprises 17 residues. CDR1 is SGDLS, CDR2 YYNGEE, per germline. The junction had 9 bases not matched to a gene; V was cut back by 0 bases and J by 5 bases.

V usage is TRBV9 and J usage is TRBJ2-5, with TRBD2 matching over 11 bases. The source is a woman aged 25 to 39 who had recovered from COVID-19. Sequenced sample: PBMCs or T cells enriched from blood (not recorded which). DNA of the CDR3: TGTGCCAGCAGCGTAGGAGGTAGCGGGGGGGCCCAGGAGACCCAGTACTTC. Amino acid sequence: CASSVGGSGGAQETQYF.